One and the same sample provided the 3 T cell receptor beta chains below, sequenced in a study of cytomegalovirus exposure and HLA in healthy donors. This PCR relied on a set of 60 Vbeta primers and 13 Jbeta primers. The method was immunoSEQ multiplex PCR; TCRdb's version includes in-frame clones alone and lacks a portion of them. The profile shows 110,000 or so clones, approximately 67% of them singletons. The sample comprised PBMCs. The receptors derive from a man aged 18 to 30 in good health and CMV-seropositive.

This clone was counted between two and nine times. CDR3: CASSYSTGNSPLHF. The CDR3 region has the DNA TGTGCCAGCAGTTACAGTACGGGTAATTCACCCCTCCACTTT. The chain is built from TRBV6-5 and TRBJ1-6, with unresolved D. Trimming took 2 bases from V and 6 from J, leaving 8 bases between them. Germline CDR1 MNHEY, CDR2 SVGAGI. This CDR3 has 14 residues.

In this sample, this clone turned up once. The chain uses TRBV2 and TRBJ2-5; D may be TRBD2 (6 bases). V gave up 6 bases and J gave up 5 bases, with 10 bases separating them. Germline V gene data show CDR1 as SNHLY and CDR2 as FYNNEI. The CDR3 totals 12 residues. CDR3 sequence (DNA): TGTGCCAGCAGCACTCGGGGGGAGACCCAGTACTTC. Protein product: CASSTRGETQYF. Variable domain in full (rest from reference TRBV2 and TRBJ2-5): EPEVTQTPSHQVTQMGQEVILRCVPISNHLYFYWYRQILGQKVEFLVSFYNNEISEKSEIFDDQFSVERPDGSNFTLKIRSTKLEDSAMYFCASSTRGETQYFGPGTRLLVL.

The J gene is TRBJ2-3, the V gene TRBV6-1; tentative D call: TRBD1 (7 bases). Germline V gene sequence: CDR1 MNHNS, CDR2 SASEGT. This CDR3 comprises 17 residues. Deletions cut 3 bases from V and 2 bases from J, with 18 bases between. The CDR3: CASSERAGQLTTDTQYF. The CDR3 bases are TGTGCCAGCAGTGAGAGGGCGGGACAGTTGACCACAGATACGCAGTATTTT.